This T cell receptor beta chain was sequenced for a study of OX40 agonist ivuxolimab in advanced cancers. V shed 4 bases, J shed 9 bases, and the junction held 13 bases outside the gene matches. The CDR3 runs 15 residues. Germline V CDR1 and CDR2: SGHNT, YYREEE (reference sequence). Sequenced by immunoSEQ multiplex PCR; TCRdb stores in-frame clones only, minus some. The table shows roughly 62,000 clones, with around 86% occurring only once. The TCR originated in an adult with an advanced solid tumor such as melanoma, head and neck, liver or kidney cancer. The rearrangement uses TRBV5-4 and TRBJ2-4; 7 positions match TRBD2. This sample comprised CD4+ or CD8+ T cells sorted from blood, obtained in a trial of the OX40 agonist ivuxolimab. Here the CDR3 DNA reads TGTGCCAGCAGCGCCGGGACTAACGTGGGCAGCATTCAGTACTTC. Its translation: CASSAGTNVGSIQYF.